These 8 T cell receptor beta chains originate from one sample sequenced in a study of control samples from healthy donors and cancer patients (dated by TCRdb to 2020 to 2021). The library came from the immunoSEQ multiplex PCR assay. Drawn from immuneACCESS, this table holds only the in-frame rearrangements with V and J called that TCRdb kept. Clones are partly lost; checked studies trace under half to an unresolved V gene and leave the rest unexplained. The sample records fewer than 200,000 clones, more than 80% of which are singletons. Together, the top ten hold about 1.4% of the sample. The sequencing input was blood. The receptors come from a man aged 25 to 40 in good health.

This clone occurred once. The rearrangement uses TRBV3-1 (or the pseudogene TRBV3-2) and TRBJ1-6; D unclear. Trimming took 0 bases from V and 12 from J, leaving 12 bases between them. The length of the CDR3 is 14 residues. Germline V gives CDR1 LGHDT, CDR2 YNNKEL (reference sequence). The CDR3 reads CASSQDLSPIPLHF. Here the CDR3 DNA reads TGTGCCAGCAGCCAAGATCTGTCTCCTATACCCCTCCACTTT.

J is TRBJ2-3 and V is TRBV2; D may be TRBD2 (5 bases). The CDR3 consists of 13 residues. Germline V lookup: CDR1 SNHLY, CDR2 FYNNEI. Deletions cut 3 bases from V and 4 bases from J, with 8 bases between. CDR3 protein: CASSERDPDTQYF. In DNA, the CDR3 is TGTGCCAGCAGTGAGAGGGATCCAGATACGCAGTATTTT.

The table lists this clone with a count of one. An end of the junction does not agree with germline; a read error may underlie this. J is TRBJ2-7 and V is TRBV27; the match to TRBD2 covers 10 bases. Germline-derived CDR1 and CDR2 are MNHEY and SMNVEV (reference sequence). This CDR3 has 12 amino acids. This chain's CDR3 is CASSPLAGAALF. Here the CDR3 DNA reads TGTGCCAGCAGTCCCCTAGCGGGAGCGGCTCTCTTC.

The chain employs TRBV5-6 and TRBJ2-1; TRBD1 might be the D (6 bases). The CDR3 consists of 13 residues. Trimming stripped 7 bases from V and 3 bases from J, with 11 bases between. Germline V CDR1 and CDR2: SGHDT, YYEEEE. For the CDR3, the DNA is TGTGCCAGCGGAGAGGGGGACTACAATGAGCAGTTCTTC. Amino acids: CASGEGDYNEQFF.

This clone was recorded once. The chain has TRBV7-2 and TRBJ2-7; D ambiguous. Germline-derived CDR1 and CDR2 are SGHTA and FQGNSA. V lost 4 bases and J 10 bases, leaving 14 bases between the germline ends. The CDR3 contains 12 residues. The CDR3 region is CASSSYTGYQYF. The CDR3 region has the DNA TGTGCCAGCAGCTCTTATACGGGCTATCAGTACTTC.

On this clone: Other nucleotide sequences from this sample produce the same CDR3. The chain joins TRBV7-2 to TRBJ2-7; the D is unclear. In germline, CDR1 is SGHTA, CDR2 FQGNSA. Trimming left V 1 base short and J 3 bases short, with 10 bases between. The CDR3 runs 14 residues. The CDR3 sequence: CASSLVGSSYEQYF. CDR3 sequence (DNA): TGTGCCAGCAGCTTAGTCGGCAGTAGCTACGAGCAGTACTTC.

The CDR3 sequence is CATRAGTGSSPLHF. The CDR3 nucleotides read TGTGCCACGAGGGCCGGGACAGGGAGTTCACCCCTCCACTTT. This chain links TRBV28 with TRBJ1-6, with 9 bases identical to TRBD1. Per the germline V gene, CDR1 is MDHEN and CDR2 is SYDVKM. J lost 9 bases, V lost 10 bases, and 10 bases had no gene match. The CDR3 has 14 amino acids.

V gene TRBV11-2 combines with J gene TRBJ1-1; D call uncertain. Looked up from germline, CDR1 is SGHAT and CDR2 is FQNNGV. V lost 10 bases, J lost 1 base, and 19 bases lay in between. The CDR3 spans 15 residues. The CDR3 coding sequence is TGTGCCACCAAGCGGGAAGGAAGGTGGAACACTGAAGCTTTCTTT. Its translation is CATKREGRWNTEAFF. Looking up the rest from reference TRBV11-2 and TRBJ1-1 gives the full variable domain: EAGVAQSPRYKIIEKRQSVAFWCNPISGHATLYWYQQILGQGPKLLIQFQNNGVVDDSQLPKDRFSAERLKGVDSTLKIQPAKLEDSAVYLCATKREGRWNTEAFFGQGTRLTVV.